This T cell receptor beta chain originates from a study of synovial regulatory T cells in juvenile arthritis. Germline assignment: CDR1 DFQATT and CDR2 SNEGSKA (reference sequence). The CDR3 spans 11 residues. The nucleotide record is missing. TCRdb keeps only in-frame clones here, not all; method: immunoSEQ multiplex PCR. This listing includes some 9,700 clones. This receptor was obtained from a donor aged 2-30 years with juvenile idiopathic arthritis. The V call is TRBV20-1, the J call TRBJ2-3; there is no DNA to check the TCRdb D call of TRBD1. The specimen sequenced was Treg cells from blood. Subset specified: remaining (HLA-DR-negative) circulating blood Treg cells. The CDR3 sequence: CSARRGDTQYF.